This is a list of T cell receptor beta chains from one sample in a study of T cells in tuberculosis. The method was immunoSEQ multiplex PCR; TCRdb's version includes in-frame clones alone and lacks a portion of them. The sample lists 40,000 to 50,000 clones, 95% seen once, with about 3.7% in the top ten. Sequenced material: PBMCs. The source is a donor between 10 and 35 years old with latent tuberculosis or without tuberculosis infection. CDR3s include the opening cysteine and the closing phenylalanine or tryptophan. A D gene is named only where the DNA matches it firmly.

v_call: TRBV6-5; d_call: TRBD1; cdr3_length: 15; j_call: TRBJ2-1; cdr3_nt: TGTGCCAGCAGTCCGCGGGACAGGGGCTACAATGAGCAGTTCTTC; cdr3_aa: CASSPRDRGYNEQFF
v_call: TRBV6-1; d_call: .; cdr3_length: 15; j_call: TRBJ1-6; cdr3_nt: TGTGCCAGCAGTGAAATCCACAGGGAAAATTCACCCCTCCACTTT; cdr3_aa: CASSEIHRENSPLHF
v_call: TRBV30; d_call: TRBD2; cdr3_length: 16; j_call: TRBJ2-1; cdr3_nt: TGTGCCTGGAAACTAGCGGGCTCCTTCTCCTACAATGAGCAGTTCTTC; cdr3_aa: CAWKLAGSFSYNEQFF
v_call: TRBV19; d_call: .; cdr3_length: 15; j_call: TRBJ1-6; cdr3_nt: TGTGCCAGTAGTACAGAGGGGGGTATCGGTTCACCCCTCCACTTT; cdr3_aa: CASSTEGGIGSPLHF
v_call: TRBV18; d_call: .; cdr3_length: 15; j_call: TRBJ1-3; cdr3_nt: TGTGCCAGCTCACCTACAGGCCTCTCTGGAAACACCATATATTTT; cdr3_aa: CASSPTGLSGNTIYF
v_call: TRBV11-2; d_call: .; cdr3_length: 14; j_call: TRBJ2-5; cdr3_nt: TGTGCCAGCACCCGAGGAAACTGGCAAGAGACCCAGTACTTC; cdr3_aa: CASTRGNWQETQYF
v_call: TRBV5-1; d_call: .; cdr3_length: 17; j_call: TRBJ1-2; cdr3_nt: TGCGCCAGCAGCTTGGCGCCGGTTGCAGCGACCAACTATGGCTACACCTTC; cdr3_aa: CASSLAPVAATNYGYTF
v_call: TRBV25-1; d_call: TRBD1; cdr3_length: 15; j_call: TRBJ2-7; cdr3_nt: TGTGCCAGCAGTGCTGACAGGGGGCTGGGGTACGAGCAGTACTTC; cdr3_aa: CASSADRGLGYEQYF
v_call: TRBV5-1; d_call: .; cdr3_length: 14; j_call: TRBJ1-1; cdr3_nt: TGCGCCAGCAGCTGGGACGGGGAGGGTTCTGAAGCTTTCTTT; cdr3_aa: CASSWDGEGSEAFF
v_call: TRBV7-8; d_call: .; cdr3_length: 16; j_call: TRBJ1-5; cdr3_nt: TGTGCCAGCAGCTTAGCAGAAGGGGTTAGCAATCAGCCCCAGCATTTT; cdr3_aa: CASSLAEGVSNQPQHF